The 7 T cell receptor beta chains listed next were all sequenced from one sample in a study of blood T cell repertoires in COVID-19. Only in-frame clones appear in the TCRdb table, and some are missing; sequencing was by immunoSEQ multiplex PCR. The sample consists of 310,000 or so clones, around 90% of them appearing once. The sequenced sample consisted of PBMCs or T cells enriched from blood (not recorded which). The source of these receptors is a woman aged 40 to 50 who had recovered from COVID-19.

The chain joins TRBV18 to TRBJ1-1; D is possibly TRBD1 (6 bases). Per germline, CDR1 KGHSH and CDR2 LQKENI. This CDR3 has 14 amino acids. The V gene lost 7 bases and the J gene lost 0 bases, with 12 bases spanning the gap. CDR3 DNA sequence: TGTGCCAGCTTATACAGGGAAATGAACACTGAAGCTTTCTTT. Translated: CASLYREMNTEAFF. Supplemented by reference TRBV18 and TRBJ1-1, the full variable domain reads NAGVMQNPRHLVRRRGQEARLRCSPMKGHSHVYWYRQLPEEGLKFMVYLQKENIIDESGMPKERFSAEFPKEGPSILRIQQVVRGDSAAYFCASLYREMNTEAFFGQGTRLTVV.

Comment on this clone: Relative to the germline gene, one junction end is altered; a read error may explain this. This chain connects TRBV3-1 (or the pseudogene TRBV3-2) to TRBJ2-7; either TRBD1 or TRBD2 may fit D (5 bases each). This CDR3 is built from 14 residues. Germline CDR1 reads LGHDT; CDR2 reads YNNKEL (reference sequence). The CDR3 spells CASSKDSGSYEQYF. CDR3 bases: TGTGCCAGCAGCAAAGACAGCGGCTCCTACGAGCAGTACTTC.

CDR3 sequence (DNA): TGTGCCAGCAGAATAACCCAGCGGCCCAGCTCCTACAATGAGCAGTTCTTC. The encoded protein is CASRITQRPSSYNEQFF. The J gene is TRBJ2-1, the V gene TRBV11-2, with a possible D match to TRBD2 (5 bases). Germline CDR1 and CDR2: SGHAT and FQNNGV. V was trimmed by 6 bases and J by 0 bases, leaving 18 bases between them. There are 17 residues in the CDR3. Using reference TRBV11-2 and TRBJ2-1 for the parts outside the CDR3, the full variable domain is EAGVAQSPRYKIIEKRQSVAFWCNPISGHATLYWYQQILGQGPKLLIQFQNNGVVDDSQLPKDRFSAERLKGVDSTLKIQPAKLEDSAVYLCASRITQRPSSYNEQFFGPGTRLTVL.

V and J are TRBV28 and TRBJ1-1; 8 bases match TRBD1. V shed 5 bases, J shed 5 bases, and the junction held 7 bases outside the gene matches. The CDR3 covers 14 residues. Germline CDR1 MDHEN, CDR2 SYDVKM. The CDR3 sequence: CASSPGGAGTEAFF. CDR3 sequence (DNA): TGTGCCAGCAGTCCAGGGGGCGCGGGTACTGAAGCTTTCTTT. The full variable domain, rest sourced from reference TRBV28 and TRBJ1-1, is DVKVTQSSRYLVKRTGEKVFLECVQDMDHENMFWYRQDPGLGLRLIYFSYDVKMKEKGDIPEGYSVSREKKERFSLILESASTNQTSMYLCASSPGGAGTEAFFGQGTRLTVV.

This sequence joins TRBV19 and TRBJ1-4; TRBD1 aligns across 7 bases. The germline V gene has CDR1 LNHDA and CDR2 SQIVND (reference sequence). Trimming removed 4 bases from V and 4 bases from J; junction bases left unmatched: 3. CDR3 size: 14 residues. The CDR3 here is CASSTDRLNEKLFF. In DNA form, the CDR3 reads TGTGCCAGTAGTACGGACAGGCTTAATGAAAAACTGTTTTTT.

The V and J genes are TRBV12-2 and TRBJ1-2. TRBV12-2 is a pseudogene segment. The CDR3 length is 13 residues. The CDR3: CASRRGDNYGYTF. CDR3 nucleotide sequence: TGTGCAAGTCGCCGGGGGGATAACTATGGCTACACCTTC.

This clone was detected a few times. The chain is built from TRBV3-1 (or the pseudogene TRBV3-2) and TRBJ2-3; 7 bases match TRBD2. The V gene's germline CDR1 is LGHDT and CDR2 YNNKEL (reference sequence). This CDR3 is built from 14 residues. V lost 3 bases to trimming and J lost 4 bases; unmatched junction nucleotides: 4. Written as DNA, the CDR3 is TGTGCCAGCAGCCACGGGCGGGAGTCAGATACGCAGTATTTT. Residues: CASSHGRESDTQYF.